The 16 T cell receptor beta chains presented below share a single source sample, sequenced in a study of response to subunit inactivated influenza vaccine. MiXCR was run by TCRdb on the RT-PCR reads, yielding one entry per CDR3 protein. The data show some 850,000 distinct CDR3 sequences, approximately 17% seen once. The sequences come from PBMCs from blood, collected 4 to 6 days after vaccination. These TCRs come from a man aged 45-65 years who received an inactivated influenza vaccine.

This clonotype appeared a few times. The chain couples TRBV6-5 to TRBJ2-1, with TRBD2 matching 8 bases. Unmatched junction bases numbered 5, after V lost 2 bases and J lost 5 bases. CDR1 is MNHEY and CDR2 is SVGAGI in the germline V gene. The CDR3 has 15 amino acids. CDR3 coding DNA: TGTGCCAGCAGTTACGGTGGACTAGCCGACAATGAGCAGTTCTTC. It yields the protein CASSYGGLADNEQFF.

The DNA of the CDR3 is TGTGCCAGCAGCCCTTGGAGGGACACCGGGGAGCTGTTTTTT. Protein sequence: CASSPWRDTGELFF. V usage is TRBV6-1 and J usage is TRBJ2-2; D is possibly TRBD2 (6 bases). Germline CDR1 reads MNHNS; CDR2 reads SASEGT. Between the trimmed V and J ends, which lost 6 bases and 3 bases, there was a span of 11 bases. The CDR3 covers 14 residues.

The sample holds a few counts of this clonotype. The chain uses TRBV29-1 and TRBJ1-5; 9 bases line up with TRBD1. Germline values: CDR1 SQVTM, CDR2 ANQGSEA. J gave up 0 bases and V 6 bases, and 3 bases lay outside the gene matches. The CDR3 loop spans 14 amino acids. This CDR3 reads CSVATGGSNQPQHF. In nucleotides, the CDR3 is TGCAGCGTAGCGACAGGGGGTAGCAATCAGCCCCAGCATTTT.

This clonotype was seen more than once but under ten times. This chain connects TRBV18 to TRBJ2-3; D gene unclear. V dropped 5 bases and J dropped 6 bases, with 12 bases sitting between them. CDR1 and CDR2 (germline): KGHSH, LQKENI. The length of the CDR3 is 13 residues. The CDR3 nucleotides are TGTGCCAGCTCATCGGAACTGGGCGATACGCAGTATTTT. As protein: CASSSELGDTQYF.

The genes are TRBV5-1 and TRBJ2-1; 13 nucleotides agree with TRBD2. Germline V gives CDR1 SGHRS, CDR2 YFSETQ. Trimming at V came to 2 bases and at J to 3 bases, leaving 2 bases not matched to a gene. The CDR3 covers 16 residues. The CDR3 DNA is TGCGCCAGCAGCTTAAGGACTAGCGGGGGCTACAATGAGCAGTTCTTC. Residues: CASSLRTSGGYNEQFF.

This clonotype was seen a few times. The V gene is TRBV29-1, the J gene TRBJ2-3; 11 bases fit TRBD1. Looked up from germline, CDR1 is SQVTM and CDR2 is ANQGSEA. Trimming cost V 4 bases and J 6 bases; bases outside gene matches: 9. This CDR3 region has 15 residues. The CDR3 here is CSVGRGTGGLDTQYF. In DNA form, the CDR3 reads TGCAGCGTTGGAAGGGGGACAGGGGGTTTGGATACGCAGTATTTT.

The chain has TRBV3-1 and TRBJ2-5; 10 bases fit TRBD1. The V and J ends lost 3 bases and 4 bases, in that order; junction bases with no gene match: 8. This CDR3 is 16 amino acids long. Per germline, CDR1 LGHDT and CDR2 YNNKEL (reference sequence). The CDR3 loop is CASSQLGTGVRETQYF. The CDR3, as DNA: TGTGCCAGCAGCCAGCTCGGGACAGGGGTGCGAGAGACCCAGTACTTC.

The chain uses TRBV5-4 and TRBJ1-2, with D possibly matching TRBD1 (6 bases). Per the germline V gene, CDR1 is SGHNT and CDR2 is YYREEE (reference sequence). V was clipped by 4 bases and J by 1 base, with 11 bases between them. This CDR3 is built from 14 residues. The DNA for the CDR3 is TGTGCCAGCAGCCGGACAGCCGATAACTATGGCTACACCTTC. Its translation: CASSRTADNYGYTF.

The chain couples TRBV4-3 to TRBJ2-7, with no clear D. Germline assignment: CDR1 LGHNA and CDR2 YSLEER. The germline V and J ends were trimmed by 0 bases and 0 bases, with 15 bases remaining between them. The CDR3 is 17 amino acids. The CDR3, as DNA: TGCGCCAGCAGCCAAGAGCCCGGAAACTATCACTCCTACGAGCAGTACTTC. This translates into CASSQEPGNYHSYEQYF.

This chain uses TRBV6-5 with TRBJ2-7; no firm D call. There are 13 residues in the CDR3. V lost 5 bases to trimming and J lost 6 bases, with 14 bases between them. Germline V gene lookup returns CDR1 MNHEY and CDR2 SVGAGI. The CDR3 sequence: CASSHLGTIEQYF. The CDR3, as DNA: TGTGCCAGCAGTCACTTGGGCACCATCGAGCAGTACTTC.

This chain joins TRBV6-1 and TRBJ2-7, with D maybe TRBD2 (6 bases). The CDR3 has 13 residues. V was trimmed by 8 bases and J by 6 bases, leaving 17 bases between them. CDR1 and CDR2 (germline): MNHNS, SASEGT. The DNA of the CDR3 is TGTGCCAGCTCCCCCGGGGGTTGGTTCGAGCAGTACTTC. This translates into CASSPGGWFEQYF.

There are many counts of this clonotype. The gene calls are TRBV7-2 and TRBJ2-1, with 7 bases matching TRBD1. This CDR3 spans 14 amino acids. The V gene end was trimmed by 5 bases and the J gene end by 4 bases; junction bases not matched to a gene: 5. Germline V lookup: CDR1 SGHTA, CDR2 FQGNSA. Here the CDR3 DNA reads TGTGCCAGCAGCCGAGAGACAGGGTACAATGAGCAGTTCTTC. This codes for CASSRETGYNEQFF.

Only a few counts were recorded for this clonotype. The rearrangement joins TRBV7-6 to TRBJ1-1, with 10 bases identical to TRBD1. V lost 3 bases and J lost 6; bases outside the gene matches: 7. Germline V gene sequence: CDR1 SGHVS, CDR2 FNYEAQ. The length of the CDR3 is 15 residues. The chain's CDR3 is CASSFGTGVGAEAFF. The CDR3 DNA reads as TGTGCCAGCAGCTTCGGGACAGGGGTGGGAGCTGAAGCTTTCTTT.

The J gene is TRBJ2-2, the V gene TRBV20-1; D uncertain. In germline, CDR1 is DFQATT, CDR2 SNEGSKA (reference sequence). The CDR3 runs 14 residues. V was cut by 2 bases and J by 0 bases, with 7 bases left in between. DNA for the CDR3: TGCAGTGCTAGACTAGGCGCGAACACCGGGGAGCTGTTTTTT. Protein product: CSARLGANTGELFF.

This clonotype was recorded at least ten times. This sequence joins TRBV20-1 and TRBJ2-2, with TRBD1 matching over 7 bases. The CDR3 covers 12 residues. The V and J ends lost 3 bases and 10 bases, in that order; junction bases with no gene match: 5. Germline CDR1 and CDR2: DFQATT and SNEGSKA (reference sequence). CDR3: CSASRDSEELFF. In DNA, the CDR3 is TGCAGTGCTAGCCGGGACAGTGAGGAGCTGTTTTTT.

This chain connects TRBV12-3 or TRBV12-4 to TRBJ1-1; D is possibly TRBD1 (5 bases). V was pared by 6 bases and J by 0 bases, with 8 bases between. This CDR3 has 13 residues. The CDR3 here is CASRGGVNTEAFF. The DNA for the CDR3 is TGTGCCAGCAGGGGAGGGGTGAACACTGAAGCTTTCTTT.